One T cell receptor beta chain is described in this entry. Antigen: not known. Measured with immunoSEQ multiplex PCR; TCRdb has only the in-frame clones, and not every one. The sample records around 80,000 clones, 75% to 90% being singletons. Time point meaning: week 23, last vaccination. Alongside topical imiquimod, each dose of vaccine comprised 300 ug of mutant IDH1 20-mer peptide. The study enrolled donors with new WHO grade 3 or 4 IDH1-mutant, ATRX-lost astrocytomas. This sample is drawn from a study of a mutant IDH1 vaccine in newly diagnosed glioma. Study-wide background: Either 4-6 weeks after radiotherapy alone or alongside temozolomide, vaccination was begun. Before enrollment, patients got radiotherapy alone, temozolomide alone, or mostly the combination. Study-wide findings and caveats: Apparently, pseudoprogression bore no relation to changes among the top peripheral T cell clonotypes.

The CDR3 runs to 13 residues. Trimming stripped 0 bases from V and 5 bases from J, with 6 bases between. Germline lookup yields CDR1 SGHNT and CDR2 YYREEE (reference sequence). The source material was PBMCs, sampled from a glioma patient whose treatment included an IDH1 peptide vaccine. This chain links TRBV5-4 with TRBJ1-5; no definite D call. This clonotype was obtained from a woman aged 45-60 years with glioma. The CDR3 loop reads CASSLEVDQPQHF. The CDR3 DNA follows: TGTGCCAGCAGCTTGGAGGTAGATCAGCCCCAGCATTTT.